The T cell receptor (beta chain) under discussion was sequenced for a study of identical twins. Study conclusions and caveats: Twin-shared out-of-frame alpha sequences were enriched for low generation probability. In monozygotic twins, models underestimated the sharing of out-of-frame TCR alpha. Whereas memory repertoires showed no such difference, abundant cord blood beta clonotypes carried fewer insertions.

About this clonotype: Antigen unknown.

CDR3 length: 15 amino acids. Per germline, CDR1 SGHAT and CDR2 FQNNGV. Deletions cut 3 bases from V and 3 bases from J, with 13 bases between. A universal primer binding site was introduced by template switching. The final cDNA contained unique molecular identifiers. In TCRdb, the 5' RACE reads were re-called with MiXCR into one record per CDR3 protein. This sample carries around 1.7 million distinct CDR3 sequences, 32% of them seen once, and the ten largest clones take around 0.25%. The source is a newborn girl in good health. The chain joins TRBV11-2 to TRBJ2-3; D is perhaps TRBD1 or TRBD2 (5 bases each). Source material: cord blood. For the CDR3, the DNA is TGTGCCAGCAGCTTCGGGACGCTCCTTACAGATACGCAGTATTTT. Translating it yields CASSFGTLLTDTQYF.